This T cell receptor beta chain emerged from a study of blood T cell dynamics during melanoma immunotherapy. Study in general: First-line therapy was either pembrolizumab or nivolumab with ipilimumab for metastatic melanoma.

As for this clone: The antigen remains undetermined.

Each bulk PBMC sample had roughly 400 ng DNA loaded. Libraries were prepared by immunoSEQ multiplex PCR; TCRdb keeps only in-frame clonotypes and omits some of them. The sample includes about 7,200 clones, 65% to 85% of them seen just once. V dropped 1 base and J dropped 2; count of bases not matched to a gene: 5. Germline V gene lookup returns CDR1 MNHEY and CDR2 SMNVEV (reference sequence). The CDR3 sequence is 16 residues long. Whole-study results and caveats: Unlike progressors, later disease-control patients had W3 repertoires gaining clonality or diversity.

The time point denotes: pre-treatment baseline. The clonotype comes from a human donor with melanoma. Sequencing was performed on blood, taken from a patient treated with checkpoint blockade. This chain joins TRBV27 and TRBJ2-7; TRBD1 aligns across 10 bases. CDR3 bases: TGTGCCAGCAGTTTATTAGGGACAGGGGCAACCTACGAGCAGTACTTC. Its translation is CASSLLGTGATYEQYF.